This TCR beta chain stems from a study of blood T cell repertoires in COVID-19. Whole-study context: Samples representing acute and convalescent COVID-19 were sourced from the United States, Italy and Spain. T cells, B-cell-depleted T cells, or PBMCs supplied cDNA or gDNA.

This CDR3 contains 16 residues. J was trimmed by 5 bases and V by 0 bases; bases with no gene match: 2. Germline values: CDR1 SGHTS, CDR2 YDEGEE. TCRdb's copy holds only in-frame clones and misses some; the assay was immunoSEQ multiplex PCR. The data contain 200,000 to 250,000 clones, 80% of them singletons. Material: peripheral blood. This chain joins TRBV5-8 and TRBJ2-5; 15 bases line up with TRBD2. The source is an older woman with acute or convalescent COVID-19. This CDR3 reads CASSLVGLAGGETQYF. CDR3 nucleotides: TGTGCCAGCAGCTTGGTGGGACTAGCGGGGGGTGAGACCCAGTACTTC.